One and the same sample provided the 24 T cell receptor beta chains below, sequenced in a study of cytomegalovirus exposure and HLA in healthy donors (TCRdb year 2017). Libraries came from the immunoSEQ multiplex PCR assay. Entries here come from immuneACCESS through TCRdb and include only in-frame sequences with V and J called. Some clones fail to appear in such tables; in the studies checked, an unresolved V gene covers under half of the shortfall, and the cause of the remainder is unknown. The sample table contains over 90,000 clones; only one count was recorded for around 96% of them. The ten largest clones capture 0.7% to 0.9% of the sample. The sequenced material came from PBMCs. Receptor source: a woman between 18 and 30 years old in good health and CMV-seronegative.

This sequence joins TRBV9 and TRBJ2-5, with 13 bases lining up with TRBD2. The CDR3 loop spans 17 amino acids. The J segment lost 1 base and the V segment lost 0 bases, leaving 3 bases of the junction unmatched. Germline lookup yields CDR1 SGDLS and CDR2 YYNGEE. CDR3 in amino acids: CASSVAGTSGVQETQYF. As DNA, the CDR3 is TGTGCCAGCAGCGTAGCCGGGACTAGCGGGGTCCAAGAGACCCAGTACTTC.

The chain combines TRBV5-1 with TRBJ1-6, with D hard to call. Trimming cost V 0 bases and J 2 bases, with 12 bases left between them. CDR1 SGHRS and CDR2 YFSETQ come from the germline V gene. The CDR3 is 17 amino acids. The CDR3 DNA reads TGCGCCAGCAGCTTGGGGCAGGCGACACCCTATAATTCACCCCTCCACTTT. It specifies CASSLGQATPYNSPLHF.

This rearrangement joins TRBV2 to TRBJ1-5; D unclear. Trimming removed 4 bases from V and 0 bases from J, with 10 bases in between. This CDR3 region has 15 residues. Per germline, CDR1 SNHLY and CDR2 FYNNEI. This CDR3 is CASSVEGYSNQPQHF. The CDR3 DNA reads TGTGCCAGCAGTGTAGAGGGATATAGCAATCAGCCCCAGCATTTT.

The V and J genes are TRBV10-2 and TRBJ2-1, with unresolved D. The CDR3 runs 12 residues. V was shortened by 6 bases and J by 6 bases, with 9 bases between the two germline ends. The V gene's germline CDR1 is WSHSY and CDR2 SAAADI. The CDR3 sequence is CASSGYLNEQFF. The CDR3 coding sequence is TGCGCCAGCAGCGGGTACCTCAATGAGCAGTTCTTC.

The J gene is TRBJ2-7, the V gene TRBV29-1, with D possibly being TRBD1 (6 bases). The CDR3 length is 15 residues. In germline, CDR1 is SQVTM, CDR2 ANQGSEA. The germline V and J ends were trimmed by 0 bases and 2 bases, with 14 bases remaining between them. CDR3 sequence: CSVEDPSRGAYEQYF. The CDR3 coding sequence is TGCAGCGTTGAAGATCCCAGCAGGGGAGCCTACGAGCAGTACTTC.

This clone was detected once. The rearrangement links TRBV7-6 to TRBJ2-5; 8 positions match TRBD1. V dropped 1 base and J dropped 5; count of bases not matched to a gene: 3. The CDR3 loop spans 14 amino acids. Germline lookup yields CDR1 SGHVS and CDR2 FNYEAQ. The CDR3 spells CASSLGTGWETQYF. The CDR3 nucleotides are TGTGCCAGCAGCTTAGGGACAGGGTGGGAGACCCAGTACTTC.

The J gene is TRBJ2-7, the V gene TRBV12-5, with 9 bases aligning to TRBD2. V lost 0 bases, J lost 7 bases, and 7 bases stayed unmatched. The CDR3 covers 15 residues. Germline assignment: CDR1 LGHNT and CDR2 FRNRAP. The CDR3 DNA is TGTGCTAGTGGTTTGGTCACGCTAGCGGGGCGGGAGCAGTACTTC. Its translation is CASGLVTLAGREQYF.

Notes on this clone: The DNA is omitted, as the CDR3 cannot be located on it reliably, and the CDR3 follows TCRdb's listing. The chain couples TRBV19 to TRBJ1-2. The CDR3 is 15 residues long, ends included. Germline values: CDR1 LNHDA, CDR2 SQIVND (reference sequence). CDR3 region: CASRNIRGNNYGCTF.

This chain connects TRBV29-1 to TRBJ1-2; 10 bases line up with TRBD1. Trimming cost V 7 bases and J 8 bases; bases outside gene matches: 13. Germline V CDR1 and CDR2: SQVTM, ANQGSEA. The CDR3 loop spans 14 amino acids. CDR3 protein: CSEKPSTGGGGYTF. The CDR3 nucleotides read TGCAGCGAAAAACCCTCGACAGGGGGCGGCGGCTACACCTTC. Based on the CDR3 plus reference TRBV29-1 and TRBJ1-2, the full variable domain is SAVISQKPSRDICQRGTSLTIQCQVDSQVTMMFWYRQQPGQSLTLIATANQGSEATYESGFVIDKFPISRPNLTFSTLTVSNMSPEDSSIYLCSEKPSTGGGGYTFGSGTRLTVV.

V usage is TRBV2 and J usage is TRBJ1-2; no firm D call. Germline V lookup: CDR1 SNHLY, CDR2 FYNNEI. CDR3 length: 12 amino acids. Between the trimmed V and J ends, which lost 4 bases and 8 bases, there was a span of 11 bases. The DNA for the CDR3 is TGTGCCAGCAGTGGCGGACTCGGGGGCTACACCTTC. Residues: CASSGGLGGYTF.

The J gene is TRBJ2-3, the V gene TRBV5-1; D gene unclear. Germline-derived CDR1 and CDR2 are SGHRS and YFSETQ. Between the trimmed V and J ends, which lost 0 bases and 4 bases, there was a span of 12 bases. The CDR3 contains 15 residues. The CDR3 region is CASSLGLVVSDTQYF. DNA of the CDR3: TGCGCCAGCAGCTTGGGGCTAGTAGTATCAGATACGCAGTATTTT.

The rearrangement joins TRBV7-6 to TRBJ2-3, with TRBD2 matching 8 bases. Looked up from germline, CDR1 is SGHVS and CDR2 is FNYEAQ. Losses at the gene ends were 2 bases for V and 1 base for J; bases not matched to a gene: 5. The CDR3 consists of 16 residues. In DNA form, the CDR3 reads TGTGCCAGCAGCTTACTCGGGGGGGTGGGCACAGATACGCAGTATTTT. It encodes CASSLLGGVGTDTQYF.

The chain joins TRBV25-1 to TRBJ1-2; 7 bases match TRBD1. CDR3 length: 14 residues. J was trimmed by 6 bases and V by 1 base; bases with no gene match: 5. CDR1 is MGHDK, CDR2 SYGVNS, per germline. This CDR3 is CASSEFTGAHGYTF. The CDR3 DNA reads TGTGCCAGCAGTGAATTTACAGGGGCCCATGGCTACACCTTC.

The chain recombines TRBV19 with TRBJ1-1; D gene uncertain. The CDR3 contains 14 residues. CDR1 LNHDA and CDR2 SQIVND come from the germline V gene (reference sequence). Trimming left V 7 bases short and J 1 base short, with 13 bases between. The CDR3 DNA is TGTGCCAGTAAAGTCTGGCAGCGGAACACTGAAGCTTTCTTT. The encoded protein is CASKVWQRNTEAFF.

The V gene is TRBV5-1, the J gene TRBJ2-2, with unresolved D. CDR1 is SGHRS, CDR2 YFSETQ, per germline. The CDR3 totals 18 residues. V gave up 4 bases and J gave up 3 bases, with 22 bases separating them. CDR3 region: CASSPRVDSLYYTGELFF. Here the CDR3 DNA reads TGCGCCAGCAGCCCTCGGGTAGACTCATTATATTACACCGGGGAGCTGTTTTTT.

The rearrangement uses TRBV7-2 and TRBJ1-6; TRBD1 matches at 9 bases. CDR3 length: 16 amino acids. The germline CDR1 and CDR2 sequences are SGHTA and FQGNSA. Unmatched junction bases numbered 3, after V lost 0 bases and J lost 6 bases. The CDR3 DNA is TGTGCCAGCAGCTTAGCCCTGGGACAGGGTAATTCACCCCTCCACTTT. Translation: CASSLALGQGNSPLHF.

The CDR3 loop reads CASSLAVGGQPSYEQYF. CDR3 coding DNA: TGTGCCAGCAGCTTAGCGGTTGGAGGACAGCCCTCCTACGAGCAGTACTTC. The chain couples TRBV7-6 to TRBJ2-7, with D possibly being TRBD1 (6 bases). Trimming removed 0 bases from V and 0 bases from J, with 15 bases in between. This CDR3 region has 17 residues. Germline lookup yields CDR1 SGHVS and CDR2 FNYEAQ.

This chain links TRBV5-1 with TRBJ2-7; D may be TRBD1 (5 bases). The V gene's germline CDR1 is SGHRS and CDR2 YFSETQ. This CDR3 spans 16 amino acids. The ends were cut back, 5 bases at V and 3 bases at J, with 21 bases in the middle. Here the CDR3 reads CASSPSQTAGDYEQYF. CDR3 in DNA: TGCGCCAGCAGTCCGTCCCAGACAGCCGGAGACTACGAGCAGTACTTC.

The rearrangement joins TRBV18 to TRBJ1-2; 9 nucleotides agree with TRBD1. The CDR3 extends over 13 amino acids. With V trimmed by 6 bases and J by 6 bases, 5 bases remained unmatched. CDR1 and CDR2 (germline): KGHSH, LQKENI. The CDR3 loop reads CASSQQGADGYTF. CDR3 in DNA: TGTGCCAGCTCGCAACAGGGGGCGGATGGCTACACCTTC.

The rearrangement uses TRBV5-1 and TRBJ2-1; 9 nucleotides align to TRBD2. V gave up 4 bases and J gave up 9 bases; unmatched junction bases: 11. The CDR3 contains 15 residues. Germline V gene sequence: CDR1 SGHRS, CDR2 YFSETQ. The CDR3 loop is CASSLGIAGASEQFF. The CDR3 DNA sequence: TGCGCCAGCAGCCTTGGGATAGCGGGAGCGAGTGAGCAGTTCTTC.

This chain links TRBV7-3 with TRBJ2-5, with TRBD2 matching 7 bases. The CDR3 sequence is 15 residues long. J lost 2 bases, V lost 5 bases, and 8 bases had no gene match. CDR1 and CDR2 from the germline V gene are SGHTA and FQGTGA. This CDR3 is CASSLTPGLQETQYF. CDR3 bases: TGTGCCAGCAGCCTCACCCCGGGACTACAAGAGACCCAGTACTTC.

This chain connects TRBV6-5 to TRBJ1-2, with a weak D call TRBD1 (6 bases). V was shortened by 2 bases and J by 4 bases, with 17 bases between the two germline ends. Germline loops: CDR1 MNHEY, CDR2 SVGAGI. The CDR3 totals 16 residues. CDR3 bases: TGTGCCAGCAGTTACGATCCGATAGGGGGTGGCTATGGCTACACCTTC. Residues: CASSYDPIGGGYGYTF.

The rearrangement uses TRBV15 and TRBJ2-5, with 9 bases identical to TRBD2. The germline gives CDR1 LNHNV, CDR2 YYDKDF (reference sequence). V lost 4 bases, J lost 7 bases, and 13 bases stayed unmatched. This CDR3 spans 16 amino acids. The CDR3 nucleotides read TGTGCCACCAGCACCCGGCGGCTAGCGGGATTAGTGACCCAGTACTTC. Translated: CATSTRRLAGLVTQYF.

This rearrangement joins TRBV6-5 to TRBJ2-1, with 10 bases matching TRBD2. CDR3 length: 15 amino acids. Germline trimming cut 5 bases from V and 14 bases from J; bases unmatched to any gene: 15. Germline lookup yields CDR1 MNHEY and CDR2 SVGAGI. The CDR3 spells CASSHTSGDIGMEFF. The CDR3 DNA reads as TGTGCCAGCAGTCACACTAGCGGGGATATAGGGATGGAGTTCTTC.